The 16 T cell receptor beta chains presented below share a single source sample, sequenced in a study of T cells after yellow fever vaccination. Via MiXCR, TCRdb re-called the 5' RACE reads, giving one row per CDR3 protein. Of roughly 150,000 distinct CDR3 sequences listed, about 8% are singletons. The sample was CD4+ T cells sorted from PBMCs, taken 5 days after the yellow fever booster vaccination. The receptors were sampled from a young man who received the YFV17D yellow fever vaccine.

This clonotype was counted many times. As DNA, the CDR3 is TGTGCCACCAGTGAACAGGGGGCAACCGGGGAGCTGTTTTTT. It is translated as CATSEQGATGELFF. The rearrangement uses TRBV24-1 and TRBJ2-2; 9 nucleotides match TRBD1. This CDR3 has 14 amino acids. V was clipped by 4 bases and J by 5 bases; unmatched bases: 1. Germline V gene sequence: CDR1 KGHDR, CDR2 SFDVKD.

This clonotype has a count of ten or more. This chain uses TRBV7-2 with TRBJ2-7; D remains unclear. Per germline, CDR1 SGHTA and CDR2 FQGNSA. The CDR3 consists of 12 residues. Trimming shortened V by 5 bases and J by 2 bases, and 7 bases separated the two germline ends. CDR3: CASSSFPYEQYF. CDR3 nucleotide sequence: TGTGCCAGCAGCAGTTTCCCCTACGAGCAGTACTTC.

The sample holds many counts of this clonotype. The chain is built from TRBV19 and TRBJ2-1; a weak D match, TRBD1 (5 bases). The CDR3 is 11 residues long. The germline CDR1 and CDR2 sequences are LNHDA and SQIVND (reference sequence). Trimming pared 3 bases from V and 11 bases from J, leaving 8 bases between. CDR3 protein: CASSIWGKQFF. CDR3 in DNA: TGTGCCAGTAGTATTTGGGGCAAGCAGTTCTTC.

This chain uses TRBV15 with TRBJ1-2, with D possibly matching TRBD1 (5 bases). V was clipped by 1 base and J by 4 bases, with 22 bases between them. Germline V gene sequence: CDR1 LNHNV, CDR2 YYDKDF (reference sequence). The CDR3 loop spans 18 amino acids. The CDR3 region is CATSRGSEGPFHPYGYTF. CDR3 nucleotides: TGTGCCACCAGCAGAGGGTCTGAGGGGCCTTTCCATCCCTATGGCTACACCTTC.

This clonotype was seen at least ten times. V is TRBV18 and J is TRBJ2-5, with 10 bases aligning to TRBD2. This CDR3 has 15 residues. Germline V gene lookup returns CDR1 KGHSH and CDR2 LQKENI. Trimming at V came to 6 bases and at J to 3 bases, leaving 7 bases not matched to a gene. In DNA, the CDR3 is TGTGCCAGCTCCCCCACTAGCGGGATAGAAGAGACCCAGTACTTC. Amino acids: CASSPTSGIEETQYF.

The sample holds many counts of this clonotype. This chain links TRBV20-1 with TRBJ2-1; D gene uncertain. CDR1 and CDR2 from the germline V gene are DFQATT and SNEGSKA (reference sequence). The CDR3 sequence is 16 residues long. With 0 bases removed from V and 1 base from J, the gap between germline ends came to 13 bases. The CDR3 DNA reads TGCAGTGCTAGAGATGCGTCAGCGTTATCCTACAATGAGCAGTTCTTC. It specifies CSARDASALSYNEQFF.

In this sample, this clonotype turned up many times. The gene calls are TRBV6-5 and TRBJ2-7, with D possibly being TRBD1 (6 bases). Trimming took off 10 bases at V and 7 bases at J, with 17 bases between the two ends. From germline, CDR1 is MNHEY and CDR2 SVGAGI. The CDR3 runs 12 residues. The CDR3 DNA follows: TGTGCCACTCGGACAGCCGGAGAGGAGCAGTACTTC. This sequence encodes CATRTAGEEQYF.

About this clonotype itself: A read error may produce the germline difference seen at one junction end. V and J are TRBV28 and TRBJ2-2, with 8 bases identical to TRBD1. The germline V gene has CDR1 MDHEN and CDR2 SYDVKM. CDR3 length: 15 amino acids. CDR3 DNA: TGTGCCAGCAGCCATTCCGGGACAGGCACCGGGCAGCTGTTTTTT. It specifies CASSHSGTGTGQLFF.

This clonotype was picked up many times. The V call is TRBV12-3 or TRBV12-4, the J call TRBJ2-7; 8 nucleotides match TRBD1. The CDR3 sequence is 14 residues long. The ends lost 1 base at V and 6 bases at J; junction bases unmatched: 5. The CDR3 spells CASSLVQGAGEQYF. The CDR3 region has the DNA TGTGCCAGCAGTTTAGTTCAGGGGGCGGGCGAGCAGTACTTC.

In its sample, this clonotype was seen once. J is TRBJ1-4 and V is TRBV3-1; TRBD1 matches at 10 bases. J was trimmed by 10 bases and V by 3 bases; bases with no gene match: 8. The CDR3 contains 15 residues. Germline V gene sequence: CDR1 LGHDT, CDR2 YNNKEL (reference sequence). CDR3 nucleotides: TGTGCCAGCAGCCAGTGGGACAGGGGCGGTGGAAAACTGTTTTTT. Amino acid sequence: CASSQWDRGGGKLFF.

This clonotype has ten or more counts. The rearrangement links TRBV5-1 to TRBJ2-6; D tentatively fits TRBD1 or TRBD2 (5 bases each). Germline-derived CDR1 and CDR2 are SGHRS and YFSETQ. Trimming cost V 0 bases and J 4 bases, with 8 bases left between them. The CDR3 has 15 residues. For the CDR3, the DNA is TGCGCCAGCAGCTTGGGGGGGTCCGGGGCCAACGTCCTGACTTTC. This sequence encodes CASSLGGSGANVLTF.

This clonotype was picked up many times. V and J are TRBV6-1 and TRBJ2-3, with D possibly matching TRBD2 (6 bases). Trimming took off 5 bases at V and 8 bases at J, with 20 bases between the two ends. The CDR3 spans 15 residues. The germline CDR1 and CDR2 sequences are MNHNS and SASEGT. The CDR3 loop reads CASSQQFPSVPTQYF. DNA of the CDR3: TGTGCCAGCAGTCAACAGTTCCCTAGCGTTCCTACGCAGTATTTT.

This clonotype has at least ten counts. The chain links TRBV7-9 to TRBJ2-3; the D is unclear. Trimming shortened V by 2 bases and J by 4 bases, and 13 bases separated the two germline ends. Germline V gives CDR1 SEHNR, CDR2 FQNEAQ (reference sequence). CDR3 length: 15 residues. CDR3: CASSLNTFRADTQYF. The DNA for the CDR3 is TGTGCCAGCAGCTTAAATACTTTTCGCGCAGATACGCAGTATTTT.

Ten or more counts support this clonotype. The chain couples TRBV18 to TRBJ2-7; the D is unclear. Germline values: CDR1 KGHSH, CDR2 LQKENI. V gave up 5 bases and J gave up 2 bases, with 16 bases separating them. The CDR3 sequence is 15 residues long. Written as DNA, the CDR3 is TGTGCCAGCTCAGCCCCCGGGCCGGAAGCCTACGAGCAGTACTTC. As protein: CASSAPGPEAYEQYF.

In this sample, this clonotype turned up many times. The gene calls are TRBV3-1 and TRBJ2-4; D assignment may be TRBD1 or TRBD2 (5 bases each). The V end lost 1 base, the J end lost 0 bases, and 10 bases lay between the germline ends. The CDR3 is 16 amino acids. Germline V gene sequence: CDR1 LGHDT, CDR2 YNNKEL (reference sequence). The CDR3 region is CASSQGGRRAKNIQYF. The CDR3 DNA follows: TGTGCCAGCAGCCAAGGGGGGAGAAGAGCCAAAAACATTCAGTACTTC.

This clonotype was seen at least ten times. The chain combines TRBV7-9 with TRBJ2-7; TRBD2 matches 14 bases. The ends lost 5 bases at V and 2 bases at J; junction bases unmatched: 23. The CDR3 has 22 amino acids. From germline, CDR1 is SEHNR and CDR2 FQNEAQ (reference sequence). CDR3 bases: TGTGCCAGCAGCACGAGGACTAGCGGGAGGTCTTCGGCCCATAAACGAGCCTACGAGCAGTACTTC. Its protein is CASSTRTSGRSSAHKRAYEQYF.